The 7 T cell receptor beta chains presented below share a single source sample, sequenced in a study of CD8 T cells in ankylosing spondylitis. TCRdb reanalysed the 5' RACE reads using MiXCR and keeps one entry per CDR3 protein. Among approximately 350,000 distinct CDR3 sequences, approximately 22% were seen once, and the ten largest hold over 10%. The sequenced sample was blood, either unsorted or a sorted T cell fraction (not recorded which). The source of these receptors is a male donor with ankylosing spondylitis or in good health (not recorded which).

The V and J genes are TRBV28 and TRBJ2-3, with TRBD2 matching over 8 bases. V dropped 3 bases and J dropped 6; count of bases not matched to a gene: 5. The CDR3 runs to 14 residues. Germline CDR1 reads MDHEN; CDR2 reads SYDVKM. As DNA, the CDR3 is TGTGCCAGCAGTTTCGGGAGGGAGGCGGATACGCAGTATTTT. Translating it yields CASSFGREADTQYF.

In this sample, this clonotype turned up a few times. This chain joins TRBV5-6 and TRBJ2-1, with D perhaps matching TRBD2 (7 bases). V lost 3 bases and J 10 bases, leaving 14 bases between the germline ends. The CDR3 totals 13 residues. Germline V gene lookup returns CDR1 SGHDT and CDR2 YYEEEE. This CDR3 is CASSYTRGGEQFF. In nucleotides, the CDR3 is TGTGCCAGCAGCTACACTAGGGGGGGAGAGCAGTTCTTC.

This clonotype showed up just a few times. The chain combines TRBV4-1 with TRBJ1-6; 7 bases align to TRBD1. Germline V gene sequence: CDR1 MGHRA, CDR2 YSYEKL. V gave up 2 bases and J gave up 4 bases; unmatched junction bases: 5. The CDR3 runs to 16 residues. The CDR3 DNA is TGCGCCAGCAGCCAATCCACGGGACAGTATAATTCACCCCTCCACTTT. Translated, it gives CASSQSTGQYNSPLHF.

This clonotype has just a few counts. The chain couples TRBV20-1 to TRBJ2-7, with 7 bases fitting TRBD1. Losses at the gene ends were 6 bases for V and 2 bases for J; bases not matched to a gene: 7. The CDR3 consists of 13 residues. CDR1 and CDR2 from the germline V gene are DFQATT and SNEGSKA (reference sequence). The CDR3 protein is CSATGTDAYEQYF. In DNA, the CDR3 is TGCAGTGCAACCGGGACAGACGCCTACGAGCAGTACTTC.

This clonotype has only a few counts. The V and J genes are TRBV29-1 and TRBJ2-7; D uncertain. Germline V gives CDR1 SQVTM, CDR2 ANQGSEA. Trimming removed 1 base at V and 4 bases at J, with 11 bases between. The CDR3 is 13 residues long. This CDR3 reads CSVEVANAYEQYF. The DNA for the CDR3 is TGCAGCGTTGAAGTAGCCAACGCGTACGAGCAGTACTTC.

This sequence joins TRBV29-1 and TRBJ2-3; D gene uncertain. The germline CDR1 and CDR2 sequences are SQVTM and ANQGSEA. V lost 7 bases and J lost 6, with 8 bases in between. The length of the CDR3 is 10 residues. The CDR3: CSARTDTQYF. DNA for the CDR3: TGCAGCGCCCGTACGGATACGCAGTATTTT.

The rearrangement uses TRBV12-3 or TRBV12-4 and TRBJ2-5, with TRBD2 as a possible D gene (6 bases). The length of the CDR3 is 16 residues. The V end lost 7 bases, the J end lost 5 bases, and 23 bases lay between the germline ends. CDR3 loop: CASTIGVGGGSETQYF. DNA of the CDR3: TGTGCCAGCACCATTGGGGTGGGGGGAGGCTCGGAGACCCAGTACTTC.